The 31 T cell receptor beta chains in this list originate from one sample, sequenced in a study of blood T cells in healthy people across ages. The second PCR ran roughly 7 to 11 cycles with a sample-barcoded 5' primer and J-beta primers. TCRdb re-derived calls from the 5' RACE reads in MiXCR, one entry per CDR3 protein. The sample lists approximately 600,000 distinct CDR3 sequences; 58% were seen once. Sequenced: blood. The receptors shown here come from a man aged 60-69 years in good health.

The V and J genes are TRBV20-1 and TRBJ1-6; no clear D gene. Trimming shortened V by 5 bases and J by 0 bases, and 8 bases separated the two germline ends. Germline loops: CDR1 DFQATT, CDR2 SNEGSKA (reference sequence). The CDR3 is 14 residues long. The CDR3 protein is CSAVLSSYNSPLHF. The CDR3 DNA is TGCAGTGCTGTGTTAAGCTCCTATAATTCACCCCTCCACTTT.

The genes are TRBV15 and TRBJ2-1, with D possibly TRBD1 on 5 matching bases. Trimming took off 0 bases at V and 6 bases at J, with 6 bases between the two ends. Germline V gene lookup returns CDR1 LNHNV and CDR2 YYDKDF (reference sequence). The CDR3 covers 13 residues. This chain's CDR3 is CATSRDRGNEQFF. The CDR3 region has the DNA TGTGCCACCAGCAGAGATAGGGGCAATGAGCAGTTCTTC.

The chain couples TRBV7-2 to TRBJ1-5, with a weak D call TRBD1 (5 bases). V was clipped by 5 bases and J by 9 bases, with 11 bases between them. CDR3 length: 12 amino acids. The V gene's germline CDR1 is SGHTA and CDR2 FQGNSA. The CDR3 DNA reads TGTGCCAGCAGCAGCCGGGGCTCGCCCCAGCATTTT. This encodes CASSSRGSPQHF.

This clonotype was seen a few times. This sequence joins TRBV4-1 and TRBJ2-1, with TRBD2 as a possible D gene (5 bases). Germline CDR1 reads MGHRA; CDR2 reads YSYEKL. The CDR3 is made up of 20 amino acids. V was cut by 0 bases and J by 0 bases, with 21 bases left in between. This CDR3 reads CASSQDSDIGLLSSYNEQFF. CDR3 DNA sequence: TGCGCCAGCAGCCAAGATAGCGACATAGGGTTACTAAGCTCCTACAATGAGCAGTTCTTC.

DNA of the CDR3: TGCAGCGTGGGTTGGGGGGCAAGTGAGCAGTTCTTC. Encoded protein: CSVGWGASEQFF. This sequence joins TRBV29-1 and TRBJ2-1; D may correspond to TRBD1 or TRBD2 (6 bases each). CDR1 and CDR2 from the germline V gene are SQVTM and ANQGSEA. The CDR3 has 12 residues. V was pared by 6 bases and J by 9 bases, with 15 bases between.

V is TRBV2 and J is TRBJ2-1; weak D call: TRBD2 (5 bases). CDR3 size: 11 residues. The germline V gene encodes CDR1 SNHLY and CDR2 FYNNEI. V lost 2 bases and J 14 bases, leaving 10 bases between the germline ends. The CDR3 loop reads CASSESRTEFF. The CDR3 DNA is TGTGCCAGCAGTGAAAGTCGGACTGAGTTCTTC.

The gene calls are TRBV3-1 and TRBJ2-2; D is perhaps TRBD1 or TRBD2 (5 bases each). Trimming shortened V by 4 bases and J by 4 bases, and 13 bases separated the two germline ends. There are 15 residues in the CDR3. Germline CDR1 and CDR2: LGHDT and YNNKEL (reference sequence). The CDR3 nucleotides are TGTGCCAGCAGCCGGGACGTTTTAGTCACCGGGGAGCTGTTTTTT. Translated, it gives CASSRDVLVTGELFF.

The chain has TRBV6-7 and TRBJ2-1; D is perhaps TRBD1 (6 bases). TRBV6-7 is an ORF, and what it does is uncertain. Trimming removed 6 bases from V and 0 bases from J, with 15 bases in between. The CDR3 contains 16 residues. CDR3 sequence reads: CASSHGQLSSYNEQFF. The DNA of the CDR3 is TGTGCCAGCAGCCACGGACAGCTAAGCTCCTACAATGAGCAGTTCTTC.

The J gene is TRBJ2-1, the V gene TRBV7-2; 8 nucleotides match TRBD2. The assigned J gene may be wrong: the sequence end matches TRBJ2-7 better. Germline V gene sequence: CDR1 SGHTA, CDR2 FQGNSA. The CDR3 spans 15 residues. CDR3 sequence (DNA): TGTGCCAGCAGAACCGGGGGGGGCACCTACAATGAGCAGTACTTC. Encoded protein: CASRTGGGTYNEQYF.

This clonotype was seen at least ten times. CDR3 region: CASRPDGGGNEQFF. The CDR3 coding sequence is TGTGCCAGCAGACCCGACGGGGGCGGAAATGAGCAGTTCTTC. This chain links TRBV28 with TRBJ2-1, with D perhaps assigned TRBD1 or TRBD2 (6 bases each). Trimming took 6 bases from V and 7 from J, leaving 16 bases between them. Germline V CDR1 and CDR2: MDHEN, SYDVKM. This CDR3 is built from 14 residues.

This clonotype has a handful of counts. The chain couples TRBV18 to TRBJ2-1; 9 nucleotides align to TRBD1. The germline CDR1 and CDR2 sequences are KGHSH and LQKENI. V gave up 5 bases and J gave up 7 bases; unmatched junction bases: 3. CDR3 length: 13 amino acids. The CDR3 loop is CASSAGTGNEQFF. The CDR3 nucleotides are TGTGCCAGCTCAGCGGGGACAGGGAATGAGCAGTTCTTC.

The CDR3 region is CASSSDRVRAFF. The CDR3 DNA reads as TGTGCCAGCAGCTCGGACAGGGTAAGAGCTTTCTTT. The chain recombines TRBV7-2 with TRBJ1-1; TRBD1 matches at 8 bases. In germline, CDR1 is SGHTA, CDR2 FQGNSA. This CDR3 has 12 residues. V dropped 4 bases and J dropped 10; count of bases not matched to a gene: 5.

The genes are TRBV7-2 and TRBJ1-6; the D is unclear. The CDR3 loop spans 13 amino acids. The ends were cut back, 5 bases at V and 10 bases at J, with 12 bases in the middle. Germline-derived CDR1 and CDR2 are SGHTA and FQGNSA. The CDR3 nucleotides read TGTGCCAGCAGCCCTAACCGGGTGTCACCCCTCCACTTT. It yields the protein CASSPNRVSPLHF.

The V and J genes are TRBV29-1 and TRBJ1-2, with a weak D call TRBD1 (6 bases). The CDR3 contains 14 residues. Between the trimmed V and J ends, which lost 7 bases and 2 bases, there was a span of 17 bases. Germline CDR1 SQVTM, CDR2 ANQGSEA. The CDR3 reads CSGGPGPPNYGYTF. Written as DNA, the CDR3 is TGCAGCGGGGGGCCGGGACCGCCGAACTATGGCTACACCTTC.

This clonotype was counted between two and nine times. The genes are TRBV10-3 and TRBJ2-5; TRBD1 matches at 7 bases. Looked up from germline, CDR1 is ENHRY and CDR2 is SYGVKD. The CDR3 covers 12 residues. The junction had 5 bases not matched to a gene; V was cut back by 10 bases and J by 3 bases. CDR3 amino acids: CATRDREETQYF. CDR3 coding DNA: TGTGCCACCAGGGACAGAGAAGAGACCCAGTACTTC.

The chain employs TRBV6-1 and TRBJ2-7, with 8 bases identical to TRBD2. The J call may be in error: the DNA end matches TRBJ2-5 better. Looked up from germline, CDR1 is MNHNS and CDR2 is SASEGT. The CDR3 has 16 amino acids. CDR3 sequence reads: CASRGTSGAKKETQYF. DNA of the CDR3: TGTGCCAGCAGGGGAACTAGCGGAGCAAAGAAAGAGACCCAGTACTTC.

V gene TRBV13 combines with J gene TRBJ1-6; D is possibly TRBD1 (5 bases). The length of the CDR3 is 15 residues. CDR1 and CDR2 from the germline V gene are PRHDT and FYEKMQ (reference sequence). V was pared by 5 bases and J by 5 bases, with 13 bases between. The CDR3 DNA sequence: TGTGCCAGCAGCCGTTGGGGGGTGGATAATTCACCCCTCCACTTT. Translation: CASSRWGVDNSPLHF. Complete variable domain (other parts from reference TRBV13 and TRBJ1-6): AAGVIQSPRHLIKEKRETATLKCYPIPRHDTVYWYQQGPGQDPQFLISFYEKMQSDKGSIPDRFSAQQFSDYHSELNMSSLELGDSALYFCASSRWGVDNSPLHFGNGTRLTVT.

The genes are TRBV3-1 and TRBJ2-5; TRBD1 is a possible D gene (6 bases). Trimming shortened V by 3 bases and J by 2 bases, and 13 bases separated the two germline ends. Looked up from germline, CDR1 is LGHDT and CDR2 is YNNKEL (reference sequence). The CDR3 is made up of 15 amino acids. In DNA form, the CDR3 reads TGTGCCAGCAGCCATCCCCGAACAGGGCAAGAGACCCAGTACTTC. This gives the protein CASSHPRTGQETQYF.

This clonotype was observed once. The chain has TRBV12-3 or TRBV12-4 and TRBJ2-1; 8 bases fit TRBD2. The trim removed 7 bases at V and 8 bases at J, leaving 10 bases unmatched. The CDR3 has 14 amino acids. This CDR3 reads CASTLGLGSDEQFF. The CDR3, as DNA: TGTGCCAGCACCCTGGGACTAGGGTCCGATGAGCAGTTCTTC.

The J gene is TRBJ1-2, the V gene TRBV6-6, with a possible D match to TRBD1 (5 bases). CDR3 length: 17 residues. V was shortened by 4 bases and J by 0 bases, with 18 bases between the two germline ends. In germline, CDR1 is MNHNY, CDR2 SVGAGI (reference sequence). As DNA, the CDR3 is TGTGCCAGCAGTTGGGGTGTGGGGCGAGACTCTAACTATGGCTACACCTTC. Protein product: CASSWGVGRDSNYGYTF.

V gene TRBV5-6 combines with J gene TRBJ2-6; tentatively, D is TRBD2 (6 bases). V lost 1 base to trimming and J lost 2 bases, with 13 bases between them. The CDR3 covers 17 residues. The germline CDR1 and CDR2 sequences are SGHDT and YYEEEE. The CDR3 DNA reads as TGTGCCAGCAGCTTGTTTGGGACTCTGACTGGGGCCAACGTCCTGACTTTC. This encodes CASSLFGTLTGANVLTF. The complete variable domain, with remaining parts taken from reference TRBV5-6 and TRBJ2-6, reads DAGVTQSPTHLIKTRGQQVTLRCSPKSGHDTVSWYQQALGQGPQFIFQYYEEEERQRGNFPDRFSGHQFPNYSSELNVNALLLGDSALYLCASSLFGTLTGANVLTFGAGSRLTVL.

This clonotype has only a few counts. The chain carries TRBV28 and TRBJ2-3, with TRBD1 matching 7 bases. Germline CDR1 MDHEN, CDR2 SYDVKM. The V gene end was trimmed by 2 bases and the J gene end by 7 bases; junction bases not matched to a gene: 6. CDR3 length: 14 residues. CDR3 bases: TGTGCCAGCAGTTTAGAGGGGGCTCTTAATACGCAGTATTTT. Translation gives CASSLEGALNTQYF.

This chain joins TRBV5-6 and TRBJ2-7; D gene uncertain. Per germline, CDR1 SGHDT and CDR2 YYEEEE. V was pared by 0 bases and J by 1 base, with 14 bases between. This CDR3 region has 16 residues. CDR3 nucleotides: TGTGCCAGCAGCTTGGGGTGGGCCACCCCTTCCTACGAGCAGTACTTC. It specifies CASSLGWATPSYEQYF.

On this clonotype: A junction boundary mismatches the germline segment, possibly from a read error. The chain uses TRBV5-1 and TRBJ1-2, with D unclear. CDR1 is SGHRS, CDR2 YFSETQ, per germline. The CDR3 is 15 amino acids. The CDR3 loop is CASSLGSSSDYGYTF. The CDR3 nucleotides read TGCGCCAGCAGCTTGGGGTCCTCAAGCGACTACGGCTACACCTTC.

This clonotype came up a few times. The CDR3 bases are TGTGCCATCAGGCCCGGGACAGGGGCCGATTATGGCTACACCTTC. Translating it yields CAIRPGTGADYGYTF. The gene calls are TRBV10-3 and TRBJ1-2; 10 nucleotides agree with TRBD1. The CDR3 length is 15 residues. From germline, CDR1 is ENHRY and CDR2 SYGVKD. The junction had 9 bases not matched to a gene; V was cut back by 6 bases and J by 5 bases.

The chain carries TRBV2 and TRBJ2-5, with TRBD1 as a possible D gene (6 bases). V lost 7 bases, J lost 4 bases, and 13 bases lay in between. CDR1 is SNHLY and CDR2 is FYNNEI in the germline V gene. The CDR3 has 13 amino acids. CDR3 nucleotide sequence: TGTGCCAGCAACGGGGACACAGGAGAGACCCAGTACTTC. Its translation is CASNGDTGETQYF.

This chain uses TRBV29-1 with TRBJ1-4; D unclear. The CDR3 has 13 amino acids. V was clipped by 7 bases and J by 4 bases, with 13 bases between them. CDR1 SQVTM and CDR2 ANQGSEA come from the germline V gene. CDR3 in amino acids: CSAQGQVNEKLFF. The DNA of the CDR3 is TGCAGCGCCCAAGGGCAGGTTAATGAAAAACTGTTTTTT.

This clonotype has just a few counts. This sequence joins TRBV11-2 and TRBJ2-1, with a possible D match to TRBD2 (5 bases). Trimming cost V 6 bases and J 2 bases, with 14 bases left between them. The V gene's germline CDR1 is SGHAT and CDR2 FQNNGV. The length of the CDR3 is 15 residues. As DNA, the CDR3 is TGTGCCAGCAGTCGACAAGGGAGTGCCTACAATGAGCAGTTCTTC. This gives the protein CASSRQGSAYNEQFF.

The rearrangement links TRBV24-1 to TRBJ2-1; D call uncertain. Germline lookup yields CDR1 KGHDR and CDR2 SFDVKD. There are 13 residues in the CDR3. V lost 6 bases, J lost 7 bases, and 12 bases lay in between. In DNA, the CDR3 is TGTGCCACCAGTTCCCCCTCGCGAAATGAGCAGTTCTTC. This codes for CATSSPSRNEQFF.

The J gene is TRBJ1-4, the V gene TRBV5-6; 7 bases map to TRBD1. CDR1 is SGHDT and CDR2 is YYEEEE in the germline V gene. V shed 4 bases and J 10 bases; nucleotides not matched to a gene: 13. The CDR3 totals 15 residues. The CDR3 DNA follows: TGTGCCAGCAGCGTGATGACAGGGCTTTTAGCAAAACTGTTTTTT. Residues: CASSVMTGLLAKLFF.

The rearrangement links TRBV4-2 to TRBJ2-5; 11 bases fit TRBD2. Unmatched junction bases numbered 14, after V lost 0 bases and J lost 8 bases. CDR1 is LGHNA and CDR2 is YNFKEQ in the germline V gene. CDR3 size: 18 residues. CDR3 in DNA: TGTGCCAGCAGCCAAGAGGGGCCTAGCGGGGGGCATCCTCGAACCCAGTACTTC. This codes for CASSQEGPSGGHPRTQYF.